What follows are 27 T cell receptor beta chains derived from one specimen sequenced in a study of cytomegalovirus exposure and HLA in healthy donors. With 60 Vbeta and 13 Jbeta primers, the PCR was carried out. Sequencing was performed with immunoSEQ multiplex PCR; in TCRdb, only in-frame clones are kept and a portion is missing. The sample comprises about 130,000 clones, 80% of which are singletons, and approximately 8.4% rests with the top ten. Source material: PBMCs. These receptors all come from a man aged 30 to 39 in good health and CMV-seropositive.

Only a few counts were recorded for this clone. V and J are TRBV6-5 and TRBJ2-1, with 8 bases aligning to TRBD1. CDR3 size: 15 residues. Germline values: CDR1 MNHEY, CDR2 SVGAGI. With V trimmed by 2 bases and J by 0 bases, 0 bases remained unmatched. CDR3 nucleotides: TGTGCCAGCAGTTACCAGGGGGCCTCCTACAATGAGCAGTTCTTC. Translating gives CASSYQGASYNEQFF.

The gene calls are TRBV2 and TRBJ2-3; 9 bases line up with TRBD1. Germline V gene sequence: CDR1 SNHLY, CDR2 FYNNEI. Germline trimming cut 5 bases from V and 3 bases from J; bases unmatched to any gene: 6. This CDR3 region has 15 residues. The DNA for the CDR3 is TGTGCCAGCAGTCCCGGGACAGGGAGGACAGATACGCAGTATTTT. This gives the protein CASSPGTGRTDTQYF.

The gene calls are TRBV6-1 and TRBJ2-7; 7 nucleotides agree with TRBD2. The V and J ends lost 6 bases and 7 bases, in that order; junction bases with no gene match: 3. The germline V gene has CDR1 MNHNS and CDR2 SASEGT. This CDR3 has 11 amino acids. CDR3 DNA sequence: TGTGCCAGCAGCGGCGGGGGAGAGCAGTACTTC. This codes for CASSGGGEQYF.

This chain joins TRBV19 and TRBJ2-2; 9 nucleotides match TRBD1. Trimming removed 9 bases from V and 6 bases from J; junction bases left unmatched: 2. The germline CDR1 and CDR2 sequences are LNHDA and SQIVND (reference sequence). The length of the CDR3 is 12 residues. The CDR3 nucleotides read TGTGCCAGCAGGACAGGGGCCGGGGAGCTGTTTTTT. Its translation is CASRTGAGELFF.

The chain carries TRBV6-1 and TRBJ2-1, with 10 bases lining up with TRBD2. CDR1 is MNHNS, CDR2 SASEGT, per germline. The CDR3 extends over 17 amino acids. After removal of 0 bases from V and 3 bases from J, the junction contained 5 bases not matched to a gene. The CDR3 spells CASSEAGLAGVYNEQFF. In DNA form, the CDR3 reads TGTGCCAGCAGTGAAGCAGGGCTAGCGGGGGTCTACAATGAGCAGTTCTTC.

The CDR3 bases are TGTGCCATCAGTGTGCCAGGGGACTATAACTATGGCTACACCTTC. As protein: CAISVPGDYNYGYTF. The chain couples TRBV10-3 to TRBJ1-2; D is possibly TRBD1 (6 bases). CDR3 size: 15 residues. V lost 4 bases to trimming and J lost 1 base, with 13 bases between them. Germline CDR1 is ENHRY and CDR2 is SYGVKD.

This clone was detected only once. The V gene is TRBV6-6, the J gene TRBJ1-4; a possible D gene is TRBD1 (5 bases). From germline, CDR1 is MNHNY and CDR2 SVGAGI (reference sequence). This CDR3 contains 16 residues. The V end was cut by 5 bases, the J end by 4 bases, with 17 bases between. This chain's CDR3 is CASSATRGRINEKLFF. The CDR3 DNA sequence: TGTGCCAGCAGTGCCACGCGGGGACGGATTAATGAAAAACTGTTTTTT.

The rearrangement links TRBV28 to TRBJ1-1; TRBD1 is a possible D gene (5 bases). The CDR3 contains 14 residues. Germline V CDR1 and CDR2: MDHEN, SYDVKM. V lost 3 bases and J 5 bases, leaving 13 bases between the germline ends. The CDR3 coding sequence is TGTGCCAGCAGTTTTCAGGATGGGGGGACTGAAGCTTTCTTT. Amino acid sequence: CASSFQDGGTEAFF.

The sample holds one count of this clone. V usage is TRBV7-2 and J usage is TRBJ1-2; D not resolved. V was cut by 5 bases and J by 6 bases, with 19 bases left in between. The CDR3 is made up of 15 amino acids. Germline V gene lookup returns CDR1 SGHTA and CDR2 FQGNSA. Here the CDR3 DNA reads TGTGCCAGCAGCCGCGGCGGGCAGGCCCGCCATGGCTACACCTTC. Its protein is CASSRGGQARHGYTF.

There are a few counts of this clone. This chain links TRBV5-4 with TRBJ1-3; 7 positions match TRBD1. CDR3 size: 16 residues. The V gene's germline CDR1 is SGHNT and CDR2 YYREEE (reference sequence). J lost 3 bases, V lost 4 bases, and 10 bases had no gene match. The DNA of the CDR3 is TGTGCCAGCAGCAAGACTCCCCAGGGGGTTGGAAACACCATATATTTT. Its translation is CASSKTPQGVGNTIYF. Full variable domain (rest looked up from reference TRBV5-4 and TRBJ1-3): ETGVTQSPTHLIKTRGQQVTLRCSSQSGHNTVSWYQQALGQGPQFIFQYYREEENGRGNFPPRFSGLQFPNYSSELNVNALELDDSALYLCASSKTPQGVGNTIYFGEGSWLTVV.

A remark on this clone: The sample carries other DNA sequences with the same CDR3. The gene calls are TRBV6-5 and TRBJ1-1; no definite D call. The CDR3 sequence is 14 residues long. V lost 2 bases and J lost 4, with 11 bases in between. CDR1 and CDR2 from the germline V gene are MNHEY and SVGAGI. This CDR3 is CASSYLSTGTEAFF. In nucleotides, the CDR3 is TGTGCCAGCAGTTACCTTTCAACGGGCACTGAAGCTTTCTTT.

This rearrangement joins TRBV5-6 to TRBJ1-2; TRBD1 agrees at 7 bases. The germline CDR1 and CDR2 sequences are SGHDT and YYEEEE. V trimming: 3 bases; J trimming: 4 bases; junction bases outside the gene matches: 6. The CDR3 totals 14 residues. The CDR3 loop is CASSSRGTVYGYTF. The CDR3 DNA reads TGTGCCAGCAGCTCGAGGGGGACAGTCTATGGCTACACCTTC.

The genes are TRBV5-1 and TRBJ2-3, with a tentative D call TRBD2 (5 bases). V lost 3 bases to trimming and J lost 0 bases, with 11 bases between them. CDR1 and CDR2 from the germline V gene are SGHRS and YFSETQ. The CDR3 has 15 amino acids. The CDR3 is CASSYGETSTDTQYF. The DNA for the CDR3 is TGCGCCAGCAGCTATGGGGAGACTAGCACAGATACGCAGTATTTT.

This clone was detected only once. This CDR3 reads CASTPAGAANEQYF. CDR3 sequence (DNA): TGTGCCAGCACCCCCGCGGGGGCTGCGAACGAGCAGTACTTC. This chain uses TRBV11-2 with TRBJ2-5, with D possibly TRBD2 on 7 matching bases. The J call may be incorrect, as the DNA end agrees better with TRBJ2-7. The CDR3 spans 14 residues. The germline V gene encodes CDR1 SGHAT and CDR2 FQNNGV.

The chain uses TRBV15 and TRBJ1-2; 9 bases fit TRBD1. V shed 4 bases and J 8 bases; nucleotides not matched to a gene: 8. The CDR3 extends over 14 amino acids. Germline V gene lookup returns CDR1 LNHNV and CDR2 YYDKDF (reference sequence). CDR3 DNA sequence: TGTGCCACCAGCAACAGCCGGGACAGGGTAGGCTACACCTTC. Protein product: CATSNSRDRVGYTF.

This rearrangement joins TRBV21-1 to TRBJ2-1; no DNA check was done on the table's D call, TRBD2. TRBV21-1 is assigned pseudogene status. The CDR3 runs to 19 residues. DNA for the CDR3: TGTGCCAGCAGCAAAGTTCTTCGGACTAGCGGGGGGCCCTACAATGAGCAGTTCTTC. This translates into CASSKVLRTSGGPYNEQFF.

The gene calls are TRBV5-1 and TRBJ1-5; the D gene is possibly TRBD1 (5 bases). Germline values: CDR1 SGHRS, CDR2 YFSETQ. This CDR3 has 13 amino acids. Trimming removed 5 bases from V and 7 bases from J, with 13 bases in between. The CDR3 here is CASRIDSSQPQHF. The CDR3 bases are TGCGCCAGCAGAATCGACAGCAGCCAGCCCCAGCATTTT.

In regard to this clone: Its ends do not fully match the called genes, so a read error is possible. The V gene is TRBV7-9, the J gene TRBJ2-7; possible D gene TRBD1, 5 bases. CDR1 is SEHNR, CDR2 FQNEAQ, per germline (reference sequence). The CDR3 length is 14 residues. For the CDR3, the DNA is TGTTCCAGCAGCCAAGGGGCAGGGCGATACGAGCAGTACTTC. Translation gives CSSSQGAGRYEQYF.

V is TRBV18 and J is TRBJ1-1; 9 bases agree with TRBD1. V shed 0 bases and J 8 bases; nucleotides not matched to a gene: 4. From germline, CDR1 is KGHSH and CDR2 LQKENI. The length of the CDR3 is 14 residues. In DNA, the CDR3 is TGTGCCAGCTCACCACCGGGGACAGGGAAAGAAGCTTTCTTT. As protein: CASSPPGTGKEAFF.

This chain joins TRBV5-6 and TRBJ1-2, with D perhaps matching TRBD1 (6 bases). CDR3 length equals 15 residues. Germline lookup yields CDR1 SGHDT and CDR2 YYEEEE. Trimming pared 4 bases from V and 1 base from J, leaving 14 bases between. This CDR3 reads CASSLMGTINYGYTF. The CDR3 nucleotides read TGTGCCAGCAGCCTCATGGGGACAATTAACTATGGCTACACCTTC.

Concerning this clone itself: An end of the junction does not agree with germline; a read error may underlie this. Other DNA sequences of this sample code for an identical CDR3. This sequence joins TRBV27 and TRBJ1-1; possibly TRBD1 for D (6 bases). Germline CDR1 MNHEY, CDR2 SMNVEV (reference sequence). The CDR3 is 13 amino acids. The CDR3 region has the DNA TGTGCCAGCAGCCCAACAGGGTCCACTGAAGCCTTCTTT. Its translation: CASSPTGSTEAFF.

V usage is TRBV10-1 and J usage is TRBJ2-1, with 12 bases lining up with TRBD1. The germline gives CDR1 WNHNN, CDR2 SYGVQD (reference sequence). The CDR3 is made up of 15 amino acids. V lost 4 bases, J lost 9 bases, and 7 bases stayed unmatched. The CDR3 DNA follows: TGCGCCAGCAGTGTCGTGGGACAGGGGGCTAGTGAGCAGTTCTTC. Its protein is CASSVVGQGASEQFF.

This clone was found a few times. DNA for the CDR3: TGTGCCAGCAGTGATACTCCGGGACAGGGGGCAGGCGAGCAGTACTTC. Amino acids: CASSDTPGQGAGEQYF. The V gene is TRBV6-1, the J gene TRBJ2-7; TRBD1 aligns across 12 bases. Germline V gene sequence: CDR1 MNHNS, CDR2 SASEGT. The CDR3 consists of 16 residues. J gave up 6 bases and V 3 bases, and 9 bases lay outside the gene matches.

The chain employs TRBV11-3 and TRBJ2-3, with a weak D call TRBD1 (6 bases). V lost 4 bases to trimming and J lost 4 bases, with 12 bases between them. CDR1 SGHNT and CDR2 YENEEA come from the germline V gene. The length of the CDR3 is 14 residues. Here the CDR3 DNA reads TGTGCCAGCAGCTCGAACAGGGAAGCAGATACGCAGTATTTT. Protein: CASSSNREADTQYF.

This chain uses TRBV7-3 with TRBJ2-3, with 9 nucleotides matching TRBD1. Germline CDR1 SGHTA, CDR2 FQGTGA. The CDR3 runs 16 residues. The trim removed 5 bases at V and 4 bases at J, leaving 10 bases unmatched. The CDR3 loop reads CASSPGTGSKSDTQYF. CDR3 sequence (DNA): TGTGCCAGCAGCCCCGGGACAGGGTCAAAATCAGATACGCAGTATTTT.

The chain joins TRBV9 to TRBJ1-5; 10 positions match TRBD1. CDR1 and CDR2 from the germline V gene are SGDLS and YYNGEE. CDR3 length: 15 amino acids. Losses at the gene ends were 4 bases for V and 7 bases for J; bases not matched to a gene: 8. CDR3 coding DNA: TGTGCCAGCAGCAAGACAGGGGGCTTAGGGCAGCCCCAGCATTTT. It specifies CASSKTGGLGQPQHF.

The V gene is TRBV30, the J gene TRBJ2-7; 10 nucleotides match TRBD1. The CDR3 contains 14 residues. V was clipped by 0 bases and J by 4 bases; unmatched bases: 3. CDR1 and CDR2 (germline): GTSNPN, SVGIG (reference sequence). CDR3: CAWSVGTGAYEQYF. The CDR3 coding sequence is TGTGCCTGGAGTGTAGGGACAGGGGCGTACGAGCAGTACTTC.